The 24 T cell receptor beta chains listed next were all sequenced from one sample in a study of T cells in localized non-small cell lung cancer. The table came from immunoSEQ multiplex PCR; TCRdb's copy has only in-frame clones and leaves some out. The sample includes tens of thousands of clones, approximately 90% of them seen just once. The sample was peripheral blood, taken before any cancer treatment. The receptors here all came from a woman aged 40 to 75 with stage I lung adenocarcinoma.

This clone was observed a handful of times. This sequence joins TRBV5-5 and TRBJ1-4; D not resolved. V shed 0 bases and J shed 0 bases, with 6 bases lying between them. The CDR3 length is 15 residues. Germline V gene data show CDR1 as SGHKS and CDR2 as YYEKEE (reference sequence). The CDR3 here is CASSLGGTTNEKLFF. DNA of the CDR3: TGTGCCAGCAGCTTGGGAGGGACAACTAATGAAAAACTGTTTTTT.

V and J are TRBV21-1 and TRBJ2-7; the table's D gene call, TRBD2, was not cross checked with the DNA. TRBV21-1 is recorded as a pseudogene. The CDR3 has 16 residues. In DNA, the CDR3 is TGTGCCAGCAGCAGGACTCGGGGGGCTTTAGTGTACGAGCAGTACTTC. This sequence encodes CASSRTRGALVYEQYF.

V and J are TRBV2 and TRBJ2-7; either TRBD1 or TRBD2 may supply D (5 bases each). Trimming took off 7 bases at V and 1 base at J, with 14 bases between the two ends. The CDR3 spans 14 residues. Per germline, CDR1 SNHLY and CDR2 FYNNEI. This CDR3 reads CASMGTERSYEQYF. The CDR3 bases are TGTGCCAGCATGGGGACGGAGAGATCCTACGAGCAGTACTTC.

J is TRBJ1-1 and V is TRBV5-4; 9 bases are a match to TRBD1. The germline gives CDR1 SGHNT, CDR2 YYREEE (reference sequence). V lost 4 bases and J lost 4; bases outside the gene matches: 17. The CDR3 loop spans 18 amino acids. The CDR3 loop is CASSPGAGWTGAATEAFF. DNA for the CDR3: TGTGCCAGCAGCCCGGGGGCCGGATGGACAGGGGCGGCCACTGAAGCTTTCTTT.

The J gene is TRBJ1-1, the V gene TRBV15; no firm D call. Germline CDR1 reads LNHNV; CDR2 reads YYDKDF (reference sequence). The V and J ends lost 4 bases and 4 bases respectively, with 25 bases between them. CDR3 length equals 18 residues. The chain's CDR3 is CATSTRGLRRVRFTEAFF. The DNA of the CDR3 is TGTGCCACCAGCACACGGGGTCTAAGACGGGTTAGGTTCACTGAAGCTTTCTTT.

The rearrangement links TRBV18 to TRBJ2-3; the D call may be TRBD1 or TRBD2 (5 bases each). Trimming took 5 bases from V and 0 from J, leaving 15 bases between them. Germline-derived CDR1 and CDR2 are KGHSH and LQKENI. The CDR3 contains 16 residues. Here the CDR3 reads CASSINMGPSTDTQYF. The CDR3 nucleotides are TGTGCCAGCTCAATCAACATGGGACCTAGCACAGATACGCAGTATTTT.

This chain joins TRBV6-5 and TRBJ2-2, with a possible D match to TRBD1 (5 bases). The CDR3 is made up of 15 amino acids. Per germline, CDR1 MNHEY and CDR2 SVGAGI. The V gene lost 0 bases and the J gene lost 3 bases, with 8 bases spanning the gap. The CDR3 coding sequence is TGTGCCAGCAGTTACTCCAGGGCCCACACCGGGGAGCTGTTTTTT. Its translation is CASSYSRAHTGELFF.

The J gene is TRBJ1-2, the V gene TRBV5-1; 8 nucleotides align to TRBD1. The CDR3 length is 17 residues. Germline trimming cut 0 bases from V and 8 bases from J; bases unmatched to any gene: 15. CDR1 SGHRS and CDR2 YFSETQ come from the germline V gene. The CDR3 DNA sequence: TGCGCCAGCAGCTTGGGAGATTTACCCGGACAGGGCGACGGCTACACCTTC. This sequence encodes CASSLGDLPGQGDGYTF.

This chain joins TRBV18 and TRBJ2-1, with 10 bases lining up with TRBD2. Germline trimming cut 6 bases from V and 3 bases from J; bases unmatched to any gene: 8. The CDR3 loop spans 16 amino acids. The V gene's germline CDR1 is KGHSH and CDR2 LQKENI. The CDR3 sequence is CASSVPGLAIYNEQFF. The CDR3 bases are TGTGCCAGCTCGGTACCGGGACTAGCGATCTACAATGAGCAGTTCTTC.

This clone appeared once. The V call is TRBV5-8, the J call TRBJ2-3, with 9 bases lining up with TRBD1. CDR1 SGHTS and CDR2 YDEGEE come from the germline V gene. V dropped 5 bases and J dropped 3; count of bases not matched to a gene: 7. This CDR3 region has 15 residues. The DNA for the CDR3 is TGTGCCAGCAGTCTGAGGACAGGGGTAACAGATACGCAGTATTTT. It codes for CASSLRTGVTDTQYF. The full variable domain, rest sourced from reference TRBV5-8 and TRBJ2-3, is EAGVTQSPTHLIKTRGQQATLRCSPISGHTSVYWYQQALGLGLQFLLWYDEGEERNRGNFPPRFSGRQFPNYSSELNVNALELEDSALYLCASSLRTGVTDTQYFGPGTRLTVL.

The chain links TRBV5-4 to TRBJ1-2, with TRBD1 as a possible D gene (6 bases). Trimming removed 0 bases at V and 4 bases at J, with 19 bases between. The CDR3 contains 17 residues. Germline values: CDR1 SGHNT, CDR2 YYREEE (reference sequence). The CDR3 DNA reads as TGTGCCAGCAGCTTGGTTGGGAGGGGGGCCCTCTCCTATGGCTACACCTTC. Its translation: CASSLVGRGALSYGYTF.

The chain joins TRBV7-3 to TRBJ2-7; no firm D call. Germline CDR1 is SGHTA and CDR2 is FQGTGA. The germline V and J ends were trimmed by 0 bases and 2 bases, with 5 bases remaining between them. The CDR3 has 13 residues. CDR3 DNA: TGTGCCAGCAGCTTAACGCCTGCCTACGAGCAGTACTTC. As protein: CASSLTPAYEQYF.

This clone was recorded only once. The rearrangement links TRBV19 to TRBJ2-3; 9 bases fit TRBD2. This CDR3 has 15 amino acids. V lost 6 bases to trimming and J lost 7 bases; unmatched junction nucleotides: 11. The germline V gene has CDR1 LNHDA and CDR2 SQIVND (reference sequence). This chain's CDR3 is CASRPGLAGSNTQYF. The CDR3 bases are TGTGCCAGTAGGCCGGGACTAGCAGGGTCAAATACGCAGTATTTT.

The genes are TRBV10-3 and TRBJ2-3; the D gene is possibly TRBD2 (7 bases). Trimming stripped 7 bases from V and 2 bases from J, with 16 bases between. CDR3 length equals 15 residues. Germline CDR1 reads ENHRY; CDR2 reads SYGVKD. The CDR3 here is CAITRRGAPTDTQYF. The CDR3 nucleotides read TGTGCCATCACCCGCCGGGGGGCCCCCACAGATACGCAGTATTTT.

The chain combines TRBV7-9 with TRBJ1-2; weak D call: TRBD1 (6 bases). Germline assignment: CDR1 SEHNR and CDR2 FQNEAQ (reference sequence). This CDR3 is 14 amino acids long. V was trimmed by 6 bases and J by 8 bases, leaving 19 bases between them. CDR3 protein: CASRRAGTPHGYTF. DNA for the CDR3: TGTGCCAGCAGGCGAGCCGGGACACCCCACGGCTACACCTTC.

The rearrangement joins TRBV5-6 to TRBJ1-4; D call uncertain. V was trimmed by 1 base and J by 6 bases, leaving 7 bases between them. CDR1 is SGHDT, CDR2 YYEEEE, per germline. This CDR3 has 13 residues. DNA of the CDR3: TGTGCCAGCAGCTTGTTACAACATGAAAAACTGTTTTTT. It codes for CASSLLQHEKLFF.

The V call is TRBV27, the J call TRBJ2-5; 9 nucleotides line up with TRBD2. The germline V gene has CDR1 MNHEY and CDR2 SMNVEV (reference sequence). The CDR3 length is 15 residues. The V gene end was trimmed by 5 bases and the J gene end by 5 bases; junction bases not matched to a gene: 9. CDR3 loop: CASSRGGGLRETQYF. CDR3 nucleotides: TGTGCCAGCAGTCGCGGGGGGGGCCTCAGGGAGACCCAGTACTTC.

The rearrangement uses TRBV14 and TRBJ1-6; a possible D gene is TRBD1 (5 bases). The CDR3 is 13 amino acids. From germline, CDR1 is SGHDN and CDR2 FVKESK. Trimming stripped 6 bases from V and 16 bases from J, with 19 bases between. This CDR3 reads CASSPRIRGPLHF. In nucleotides, the CDR3 is TGTGCCAGCAGTCCCAGGATAAGGGGTCCTCTCCACTTT.

V and J are TRBV10-2 and TRBJ2-1, with D unresolved. The germline CDR1 and CDR2 sequences are WSHSY and SAAADI. This CDR3 has 14 residues. Between the trimmed V and J ends, which lost 2 bases and 0 bases, there was a span of 5 bases. CDR3 amino acids: CASSEGGSYNEQFF. For the CDR3, the DNA is TGCGCCAGCAGTGAGGGTGGCTCCTACAATGAGCAGTTCTTC.

This clone was counted a few times. The V and J genes are TRBV2 and TRBJ1-5; D ambiguous. V was cut by 3 bases and J by 4 bases, with 7 bases left in between. This CDR3 region has 13 residues. Germline lookup yields CDR1 SNHLY and CDR2 FYNNEI. The CDR3 is CASSEYGNQPQHF. DNA for the CDR3: TGTGCCAGCAGTGAGTATGGGAATCAGCCCCAGCATTTT.

This rearrangement joins TRBV14 to TRBJ1-1; a possible D gene is TRBD1 (5 bases). V lost 3 bases to trimming and J lost 11 bases, with 16 bases between them. CDR1 is SGHDN, CDR2 FVKESK, per germline. CDR3 size: 13 residues. CDR3 sequence (DNA): TGTGCCAGCAGCCATTCTCTACCATCAGGGGCTTTCTTT. Protein product: CASSHSLPSGAFF.

V gene TRBV28 combines with J gene TRBJ2-1; 8 nucleotides line up with TRBD2. The V gene's germline CDR1 is MDHEN and CDR2 SYDVKM. The CDR3 spans 16 residues. The ends lost 6 bases at V and 1 base at J; junction bases unmatched: 8. The CDR3 sequence: CASRQAGGASYNEQFF. The CDR3 region has the DNA TGTGCCAGCAGACAGGCCGGGGGGGCTTCCTACAATGAGCAGTTCTTC. The whole variable domain, filled in from reference TRBV28 and TRBJ2-1, reads DVKVTQSSRYLVKRTGEKVFLECVQDMDHENMFWYRQDPGLGLRLIYFSYDVKMKEKGDIPEGYSVSREKKERFSLILESASTNQTSMYLCASRQAGGASYNEQFFGPGTRLTVL.

Here the CDR3 DNA reads TGTGCCAGCGGCCGACAGTACCAAGAGACCCAGTACTTC. Amino acids: CASGRQYQETQYF. The rearrangement links TRBV2 to TRBJ2-5, with D possibly TRBD1 on 5 matching bases. V was shortened by 8 bases and J by 0 bases, with 10 bases between the two germline ends. Germline-derived CDR1 and CDR2 are SNHLY and FYNNEI. The CDR3 has 13 residues.

The rearrangement links TRBV19 to TRBJ2-3; D ambiguous. Germline V gene sequence: CDR1 LNHDA, CDR2 SQIVND (reference sequence). The germline V and J ends were trimmed by 5 bases and 6 bases, with 9 bases remaining between them. The CDR3 length is 12 residues. The CDR3 DNA reads TGTGCCAGTAGTGACGGAGTGGATACGCAGTATTTT. Residues: CASSDGVDTQYF.